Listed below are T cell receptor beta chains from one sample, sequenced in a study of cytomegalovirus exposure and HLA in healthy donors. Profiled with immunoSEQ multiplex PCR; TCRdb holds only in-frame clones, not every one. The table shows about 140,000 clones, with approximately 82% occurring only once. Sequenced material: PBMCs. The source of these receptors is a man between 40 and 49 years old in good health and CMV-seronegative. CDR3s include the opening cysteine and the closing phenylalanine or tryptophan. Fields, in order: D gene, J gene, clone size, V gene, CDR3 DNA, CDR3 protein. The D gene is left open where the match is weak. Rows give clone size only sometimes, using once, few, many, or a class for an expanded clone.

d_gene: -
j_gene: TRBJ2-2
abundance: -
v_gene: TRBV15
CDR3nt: TGTGCCACCAACAGGGAGACGAACACCGGGGAGCTGTTTTTT
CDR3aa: CATNRETNTGELFF

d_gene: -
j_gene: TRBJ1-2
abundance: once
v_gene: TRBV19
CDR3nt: TGTGCCAGTAGTATCCTGAGCACAGGACCCTCTAACTATGGCTACACCTTC
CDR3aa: CASSILSTGPSNYGYTF

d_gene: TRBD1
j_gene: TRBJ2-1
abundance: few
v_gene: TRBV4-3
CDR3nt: TGCGCCAGCAGCCAAGCGGACAGGGCCGATGAGCAGTTCTTC
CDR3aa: CASSQADRADEQFF

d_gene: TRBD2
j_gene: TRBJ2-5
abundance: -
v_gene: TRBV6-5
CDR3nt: TGTGCCAGCAGGCCGACTAGCGGGGCGTCCGAGACCCAGTACTTC
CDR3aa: CASRPTSGASETQYF

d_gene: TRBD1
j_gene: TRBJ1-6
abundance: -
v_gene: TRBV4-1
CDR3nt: TGCGCCAGCAGCCAAGGACGGTCCCGGGACAGAAATTCACCCCTCCACTTT
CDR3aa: CASSQGRSRDRNSPLHF

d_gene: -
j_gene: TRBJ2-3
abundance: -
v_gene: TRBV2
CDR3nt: TGTGCCAGCAGTTCTAACCCTAGCGATAGCACAGATACGCAGTATTTT
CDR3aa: CASSSNPSDSTDTQYF

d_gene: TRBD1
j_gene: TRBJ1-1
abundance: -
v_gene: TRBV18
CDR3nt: TGTGCCAGTACCGGGACAGGGGACACTGAAGCTTTCTTT
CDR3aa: CASTGTGDTEAFF

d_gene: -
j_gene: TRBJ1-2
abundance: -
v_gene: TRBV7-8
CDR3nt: TGTGCCAGCAGCTTAGGGTTAGGGGGATACTATGGCTACACCTTC
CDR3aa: CASSLGLGGYYGYTF

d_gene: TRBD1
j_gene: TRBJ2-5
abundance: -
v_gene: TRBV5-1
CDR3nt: TGCGCCAGCAGCCATGACAGGGGGCGAGAGACCCAGTACTTC
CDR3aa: CASSHDRGRETQYF

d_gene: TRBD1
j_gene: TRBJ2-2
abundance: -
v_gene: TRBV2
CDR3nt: TGTGCCAGCAGAGGTCCGGGACAGGAGAACACCGGGGAGCTGTTTTTT
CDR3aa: CASRGPGQENTGELFF

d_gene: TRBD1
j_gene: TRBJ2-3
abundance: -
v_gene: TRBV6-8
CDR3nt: TGTGCCAGCCGAGACAGGGGGCCAGCGGGGCCTTTCACAGATACGCAGTATTTT
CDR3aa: CASRDRGPAGPFTDTQYF

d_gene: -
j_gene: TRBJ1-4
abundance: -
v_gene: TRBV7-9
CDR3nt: TGTGCCAGCAGCTTAGGGTCGGCTAATGAAAAACTGTTTTTT
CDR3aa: CASSLGSANEKLFF

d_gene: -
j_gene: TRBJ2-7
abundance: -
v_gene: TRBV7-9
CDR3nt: TGTGCCAGCAGCTTAGTTTCCCCGAGCTACGAGCAGTACTTC
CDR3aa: CASSLVSPSYEQYF

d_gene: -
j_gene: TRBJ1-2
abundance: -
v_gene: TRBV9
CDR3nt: TGTGCCAGCAGCGTAGAGACAGGCCACTATGGCTACACCTTC
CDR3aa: CASSVETGHYGYTF

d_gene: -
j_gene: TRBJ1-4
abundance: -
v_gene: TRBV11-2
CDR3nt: TGTGCCAGCAGCTCCAGAGTAGTCAGGGTCGGAGAAAAACTGTTTTTT
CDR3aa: CASSSRVVRVGEKLFF

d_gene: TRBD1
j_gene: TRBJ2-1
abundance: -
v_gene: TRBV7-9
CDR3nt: TGTGCCAGCAGCTTAGCTCCGGGACAGGGCTCCTACAATGAGCAGTTCTTC
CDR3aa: CASSLAPGQGSYNEQFF

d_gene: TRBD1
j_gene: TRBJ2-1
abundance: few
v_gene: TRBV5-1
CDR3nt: TGCGCCAGCAGACCGGACAGGAGTGAGCAGTTCTTC
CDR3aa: CASRPDRSEQFF

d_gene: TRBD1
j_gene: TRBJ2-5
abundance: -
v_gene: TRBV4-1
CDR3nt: TGCGCCAGCAGCCCCGACAGGGTGCAGACCCAGTACTTC
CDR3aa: CASSPDRVQTQYF

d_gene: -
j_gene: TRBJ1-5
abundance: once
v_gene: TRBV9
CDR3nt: TGTGCCAGCAGCGTAGACGGGGGTATGAGCAATCAGCCCCAGCATTTT
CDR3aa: CASSVDGGMSNQPQHF

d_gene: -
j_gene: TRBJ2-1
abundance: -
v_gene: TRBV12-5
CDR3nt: TGTGCTAGTGGTTTGGAGGGAGGCGGACACAATGAGCAGTTCTTC
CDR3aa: CASGLEGGGHNEQFF

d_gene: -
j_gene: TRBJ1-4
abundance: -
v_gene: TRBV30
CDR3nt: TGTGCCTGGAGTGTACTCGCCCGGGGGAGAAAACTGTTTTTT
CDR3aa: CAWSVLARGRKLFF

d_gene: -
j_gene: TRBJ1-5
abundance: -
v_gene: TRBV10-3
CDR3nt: TGTGCCATCAGTGAGTCAGACAGGTACAATCAGCCCCAGCATTTT
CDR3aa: CAISESDRYNQPQHF

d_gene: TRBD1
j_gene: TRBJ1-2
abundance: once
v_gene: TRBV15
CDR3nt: TGTGCGACCGGGCGGGACAGGCTGTCCGGCTACCCCTTC
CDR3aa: CATGRDRLSGYPF

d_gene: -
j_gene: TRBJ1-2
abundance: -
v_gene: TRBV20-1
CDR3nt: TGCAGTGCTAGTGGCTCAAGTGGCTACACCTTC
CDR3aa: CSASGSSGYTF

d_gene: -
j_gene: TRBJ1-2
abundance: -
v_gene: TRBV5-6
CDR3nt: TGTGCCAGCAGCTCGGCCAGGGGTCAGAGCGGCTATGGCTACACCTTC
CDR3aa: CASSSARGQSGYGYTF

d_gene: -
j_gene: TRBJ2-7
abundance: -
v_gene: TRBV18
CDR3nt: TGTGCCAGCTCACCACCGGGGCTTGGACCCTACGAGCAGTACTTC
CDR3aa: CASSPPGLGPYEQYF

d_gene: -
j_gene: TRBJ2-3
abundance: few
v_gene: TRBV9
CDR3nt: TGTGCCAGCAGCGGGCCTTCTGAGACTAGCACAGATACGCAGTATTTT
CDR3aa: CASSGPSETSTDTQYF

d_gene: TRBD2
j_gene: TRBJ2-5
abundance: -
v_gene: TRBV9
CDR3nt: TGTGCCAGCAGCGTAGATGCTAGCGGGGCGATCCAGTACTTC
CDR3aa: CASSVDASGAIQYF

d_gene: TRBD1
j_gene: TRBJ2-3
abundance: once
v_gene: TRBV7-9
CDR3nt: TGTGCCAGCAGCTTGGAAGGGACAGGCCTCACAGATACGCAGTATTTT
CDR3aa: CASSLEGTGLTDTQYF

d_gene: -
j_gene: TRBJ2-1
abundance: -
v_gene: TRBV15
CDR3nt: TGTGCCACCAGCAGCGGAGACGGGTTCAATGAGCAGTTCTTC
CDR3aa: CATSSGDGFNEQFF

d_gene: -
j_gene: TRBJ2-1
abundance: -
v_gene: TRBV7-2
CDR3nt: TGTGCCAGCAGCTCGTCAGGGTTTAGGGTCAATGAGCAGTTCTTC
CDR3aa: CASSSSGFRVNEQFF

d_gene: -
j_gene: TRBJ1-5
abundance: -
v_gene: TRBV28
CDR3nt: TGTGCCAGCAGGAGTAGAGGCGGGGGCAATCAGCCCCAGCATTTT
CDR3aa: CASRSRGGGNQPQHF

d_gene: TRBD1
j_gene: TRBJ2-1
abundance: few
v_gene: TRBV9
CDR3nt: TGTGCCAGCAGCGAGGACAGGGGAGGTAGCAGTGAGCAGTTCTTC
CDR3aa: CASSEDRGGSSEQFF

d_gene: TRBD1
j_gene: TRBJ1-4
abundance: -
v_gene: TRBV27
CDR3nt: TGTGCCAGCAGTTCCCCCGGACAGGGAAGAGTAGGAGAAAAACTGTTTTTT
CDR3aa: CASSSPGQGRVGEKLFF

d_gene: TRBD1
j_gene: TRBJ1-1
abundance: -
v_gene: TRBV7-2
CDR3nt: TGTGCCAGCAGCCCCCGGGACAGGGCCACTGAAGCTTTCTTT
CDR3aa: CASSPRDRATEAFF

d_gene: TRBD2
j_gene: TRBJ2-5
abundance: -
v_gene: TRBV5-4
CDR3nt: TGTGCCAGCAGCGTTCCGGGACTAGCGGCCAAAGAGACCCAGTACTTC
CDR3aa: CASSVPGLAAKETQYF

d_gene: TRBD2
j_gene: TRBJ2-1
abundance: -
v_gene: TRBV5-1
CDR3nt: TGCGCCAGCAGCCTTAGCCCTAGCGGGGGGATCAATGAGCAGTTCTTC
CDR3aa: CASSLSPSGGINEQFF

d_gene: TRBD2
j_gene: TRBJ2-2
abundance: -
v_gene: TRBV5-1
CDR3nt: TGCGCCAGCAGCCCACTAGCGGGGGGGCCCGCCACCGGGGAGCTGTTTTTT
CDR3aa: CASSPLAGGPATGELFF

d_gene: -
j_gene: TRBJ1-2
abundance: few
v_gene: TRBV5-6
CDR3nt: TGTGCCAGCAGCTTCGATTCAGGGGATGGCTACACCTTC
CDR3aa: CASSFDSGDGYTF

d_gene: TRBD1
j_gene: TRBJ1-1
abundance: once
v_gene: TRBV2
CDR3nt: TGTGCCAGCAGTGCTGACAGGGGCGCTGAAGCTTTCTTT
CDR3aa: CASSADRGAEAFF

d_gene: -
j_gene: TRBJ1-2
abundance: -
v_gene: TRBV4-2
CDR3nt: TGTGCCAGCAGCCAAGGGACAGAGAGCTACACCTTC
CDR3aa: CASSQGTESYTF

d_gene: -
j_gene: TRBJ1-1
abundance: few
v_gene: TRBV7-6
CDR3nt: TGTGCCAGCAGCACCAGGTTGAACACTGAAGCTTTCTTT
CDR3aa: CASSTRLNTEAFF

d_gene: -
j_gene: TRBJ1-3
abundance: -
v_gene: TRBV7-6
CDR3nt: TGTGCCAGCAGCCAAGGGAGGGGAGTAGCTGGAAACACCATATATTTT
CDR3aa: CASSQGRGVAGNTIYF

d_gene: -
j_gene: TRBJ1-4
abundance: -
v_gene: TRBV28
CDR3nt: TGTGCCAGCAGTAGGACACTCTCTAATGAAAAACTGTTTTTT
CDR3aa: CASSRTLSNEKLFF

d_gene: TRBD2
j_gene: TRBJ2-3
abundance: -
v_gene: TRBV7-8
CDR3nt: TGTGCCAGCAGCCAACCTAGCGGGAACTTCGCCCCAGATACGCAGTATTTT
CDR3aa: CASSQPSGNFAPDTQYF